Here is one TCR beta chain with its context. This sample stems from a study of blood T cell repertoires in COVID-19. Turning to the study itself: Sites across the United States, Italy and Spain contributed samples from acute and convalescent COVID-19.

This table comes from immunoSEQ multiplex PCR, and its TCRdb copy is limited to in-frame clones, with some not included. The sample includes 200,000 or so clones, roughly 82% seen only once; the top ten take over 5%. Germline CDR1 reads LNHDA; CDR2 reads SQIVND (reference sequence). This CDR3 contains 14 residues. Trimming shortened V by 4 bases and J by 2 bases, and 9 bases separated the two germline ends. The clonotype originates from a woman between 25 and 40 years old with acute or convalescent COVID-19. The sample comprised peripheral blood. The rearrangement links TRBV19 to TRBJ1-5, with TRBD1 as a possible D gene (5 bases). CDR3 sequence (DNA): TGTGCCAGTAGTAGATCCAGGGGCAATCAGCCCCAGCATTTT. Protein: CASSRSRGNQPQHF.